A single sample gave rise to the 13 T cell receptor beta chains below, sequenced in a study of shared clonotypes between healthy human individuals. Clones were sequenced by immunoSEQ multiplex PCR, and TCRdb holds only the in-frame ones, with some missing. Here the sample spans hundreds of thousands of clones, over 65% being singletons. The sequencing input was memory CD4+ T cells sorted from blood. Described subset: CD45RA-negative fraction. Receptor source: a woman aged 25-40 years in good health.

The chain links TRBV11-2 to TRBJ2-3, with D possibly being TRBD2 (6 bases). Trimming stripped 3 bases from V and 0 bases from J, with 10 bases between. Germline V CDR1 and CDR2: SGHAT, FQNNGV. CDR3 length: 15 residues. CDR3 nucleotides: TGTGCCAGCAGCTTGGACTACCTTAGCACAGATACGCAGTATTTT. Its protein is CASSLDYLSTDTQYF.

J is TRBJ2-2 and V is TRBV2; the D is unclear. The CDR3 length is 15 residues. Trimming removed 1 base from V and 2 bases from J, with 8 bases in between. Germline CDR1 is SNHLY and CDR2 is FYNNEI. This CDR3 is CASSEDPGNTGELFF. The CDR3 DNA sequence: TGTGCCAGCAGTGAAGACCCCGGCAACACCGGGGAGCTGTTTTTT.

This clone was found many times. CDR3 in DNA: TGTGCCAGCAGTTTACCAGGGAGGACTGAAGCTTTCTTT. Residues: CASSLPGRTEAFF. V is TRBV28 and J is TRBJ1-1, with D perhaps TRBD1 (5 bases). V was trimmed by 2 bases and J by 5 bases, leaving 9 bases between them. Germline values: CDR1 MDHEN, CDR2 SYDVKM. The CDR3 totals 13 residues. The entire variable domain, with the rest obtained from reference TRBV28 and TRBJ1-1, is as follows: DVKVTQSSRYLVKRTGEKVFLECVQDMDHENMFWYRQDPGLGLRLIYFSYDVKMKEKGDIPEGYSVSREKKERFSLILESASTNQTSMYLCASSLPGRTEAFFGQGTRLTVV.

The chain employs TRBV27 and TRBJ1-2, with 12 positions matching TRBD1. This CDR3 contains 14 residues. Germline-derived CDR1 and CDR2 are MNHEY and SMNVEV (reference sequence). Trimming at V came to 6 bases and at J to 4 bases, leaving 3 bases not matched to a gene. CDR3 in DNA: TGTGCCAGCAGGGGGACAGGGGGCGGCTATGGCTACACCTTC. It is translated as CASRGTGGGYGYTF.

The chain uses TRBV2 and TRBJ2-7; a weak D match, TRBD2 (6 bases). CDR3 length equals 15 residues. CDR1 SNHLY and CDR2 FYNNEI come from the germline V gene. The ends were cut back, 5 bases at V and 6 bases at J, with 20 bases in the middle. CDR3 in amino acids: CASSNSVVAVGEQYF. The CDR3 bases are TGTGCCAGCAGTAATTCCGTTGTAGCGGTCGGCGAGCAGTACTTC.

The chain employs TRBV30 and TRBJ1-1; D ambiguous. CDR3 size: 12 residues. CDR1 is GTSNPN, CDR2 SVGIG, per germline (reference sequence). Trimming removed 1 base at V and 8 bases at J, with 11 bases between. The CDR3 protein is CAWSEDGPEAFF. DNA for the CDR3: TGTGCCTGGAGTGAAGATGGACCCGAAGCTTTCTTT. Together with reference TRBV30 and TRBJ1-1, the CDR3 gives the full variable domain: SQTIHQWPATLVQPVGSPLSLECTVEGTSNPNLYWYRQAAGRGLQLLFYSVGIGQISSEVPQNLSASRPQDRQFILSSKKLLLSDSGFYLCAWSEDGPEAFFGQGTRLTVV.

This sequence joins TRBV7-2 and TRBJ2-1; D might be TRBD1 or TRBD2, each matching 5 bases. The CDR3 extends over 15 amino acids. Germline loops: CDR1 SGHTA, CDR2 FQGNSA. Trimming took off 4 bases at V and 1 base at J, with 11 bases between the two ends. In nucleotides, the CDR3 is TGTGCCAGCAGCTGGGACGCCGTGTCCTACAATGAGCAGTTCTTC. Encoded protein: CASSWDAVSYNEQFF.

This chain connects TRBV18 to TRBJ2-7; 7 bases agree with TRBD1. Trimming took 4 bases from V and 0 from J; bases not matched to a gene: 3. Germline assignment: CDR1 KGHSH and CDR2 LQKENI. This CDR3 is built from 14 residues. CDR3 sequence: CASSRQGSSYEQYF. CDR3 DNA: TGTGCCAGCTCACGACAGGGAAGCTCCTACGAGCAGTACTTC.

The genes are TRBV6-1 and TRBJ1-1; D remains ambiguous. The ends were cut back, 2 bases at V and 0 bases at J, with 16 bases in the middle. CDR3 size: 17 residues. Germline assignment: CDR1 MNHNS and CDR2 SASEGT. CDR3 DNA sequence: TGTGCCAGCAGTGAACCCCTGGTGGCGGGATTGAACACTGAAGCTTTCTTT. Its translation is CASSEPLVAGLNTEAFF.

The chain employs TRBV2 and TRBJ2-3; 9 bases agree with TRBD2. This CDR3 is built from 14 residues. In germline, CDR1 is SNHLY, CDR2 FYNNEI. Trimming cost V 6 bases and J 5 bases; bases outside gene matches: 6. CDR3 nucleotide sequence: TGTGCCAGCAGCTTGCGAGCGGGAGGAGATACGCAGTATTTT. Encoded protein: CASSLRAGGDTQYF.

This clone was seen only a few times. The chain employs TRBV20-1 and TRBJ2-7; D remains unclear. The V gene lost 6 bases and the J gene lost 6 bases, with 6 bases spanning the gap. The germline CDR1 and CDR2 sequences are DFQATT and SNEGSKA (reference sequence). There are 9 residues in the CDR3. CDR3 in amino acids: CSASIEQYF. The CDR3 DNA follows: TGCAGTGCGTCTATCGAGCAGTACTTC.

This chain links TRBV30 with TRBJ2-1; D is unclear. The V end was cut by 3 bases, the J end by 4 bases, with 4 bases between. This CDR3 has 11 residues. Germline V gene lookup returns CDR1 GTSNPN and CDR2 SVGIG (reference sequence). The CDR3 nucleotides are TGTGCCTGGAGACTTTACAATGAGCAGTTCTTC. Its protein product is CAWRLYNEQFF.

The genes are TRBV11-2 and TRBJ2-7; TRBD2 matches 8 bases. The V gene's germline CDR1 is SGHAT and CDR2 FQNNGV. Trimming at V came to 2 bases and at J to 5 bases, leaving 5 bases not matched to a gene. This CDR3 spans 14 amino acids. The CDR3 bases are TGTGCCAGCAGCTTATACGGGGGGGATGACGAGCAGTACTTC. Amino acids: CASSLYGGDDEQYF.